The TCR beta chain described here comes from a study of T cells in Graves' hyperthyroidism and ophthalmopathy. Together with thyroid ultrasound, orbital computed tomography, serum thyroxine and TRAb, clinical symptoms were used for diagnoses. Remarks on this clonotype: The antigen remains undetermined.

Using RNA transcripts as the source, TCR beta CDR3 regions were amplified. HTBI primers were used for first-round RT-PCR of the TCR CDR3. TCRdb recomputed calls from the multiplex PCR reads with MiXCR, one row per CDR3 protein. This repertoire shows around 600,000 distinct CDR3 sequences, 40% to 55% found once; its top ten account for roughly 6.5%. Germline CDR1 SGHVS, CDR2 FNYEAQ. V trimming: 5 bases; J trimming: 4 bases; junction bases outside the gene matches: 8. The CDR3 length is 16 residues. Broader study findings: Patients with ophthalmopathy were separated from those with stable hyperthyroidism by a 13 V-J model.

This TCR came from an adult man with Graves' disease, either hyperthyroidism or ophthalmopathy (not recorded which). Sequencing used peripheral blood or thyroid tissue (not recorded which). The V call is TRBV7-6, the J call TRBJ2-2, with 9 bases matching TRBD2. The CDR3 DNA is TGTGCCAGCAGCCAAGAAGCGGGAGGTTCCACCGGGGAGCTGTTTTTT. Protein product: CASSQEAGGSTGELFF. The whole variable domain, remainder taken from reference TRBV7-6 and TRBJ2-2, is GAGVSQSPRYKVTKRGQDVALRCDPISGHVSLYWYRQALGQGPEFLTYFNYEAQQDKSGLPNDRFSAERPEGSISTLTIQRTEQRDSAMYRCASSQEAGGSTGELFFGEGSRLTVL.